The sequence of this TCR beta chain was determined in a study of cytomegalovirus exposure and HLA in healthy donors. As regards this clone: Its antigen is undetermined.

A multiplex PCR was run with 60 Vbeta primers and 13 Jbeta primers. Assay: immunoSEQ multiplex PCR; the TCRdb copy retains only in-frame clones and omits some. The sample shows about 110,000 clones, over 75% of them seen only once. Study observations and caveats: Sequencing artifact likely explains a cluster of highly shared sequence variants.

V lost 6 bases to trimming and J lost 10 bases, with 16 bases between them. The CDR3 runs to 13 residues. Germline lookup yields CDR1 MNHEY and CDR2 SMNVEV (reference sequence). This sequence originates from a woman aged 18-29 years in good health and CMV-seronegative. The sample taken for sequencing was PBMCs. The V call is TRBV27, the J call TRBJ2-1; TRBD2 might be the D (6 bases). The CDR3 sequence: CASSRSSVGEQFF. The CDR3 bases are TGTGCCAGCAGCCGATCTAGCGTTGGGGAGCAGTTCTTC.